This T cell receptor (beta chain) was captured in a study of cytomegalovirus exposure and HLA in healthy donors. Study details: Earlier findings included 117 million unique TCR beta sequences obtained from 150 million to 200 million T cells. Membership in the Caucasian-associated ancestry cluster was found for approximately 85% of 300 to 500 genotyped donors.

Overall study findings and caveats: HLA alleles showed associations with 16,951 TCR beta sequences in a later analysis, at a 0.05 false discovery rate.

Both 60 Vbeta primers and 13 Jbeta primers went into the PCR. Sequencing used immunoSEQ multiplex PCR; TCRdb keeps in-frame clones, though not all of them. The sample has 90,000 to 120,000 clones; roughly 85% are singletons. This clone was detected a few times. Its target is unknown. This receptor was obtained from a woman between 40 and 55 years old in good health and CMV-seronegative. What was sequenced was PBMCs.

CDR3 DNA: TGTGCCAGCAGCGTGTCTGACTCCGGAAGGGAGACCCAGTACTTC. The encoded protein is CASSVSDSGRETQYF. This chain uses TRBV21-1 with TRBJ2-5; the D call TRBD2 from the table was never checked on the DNA. TRBV21-1 is given as a pseudogene. The CDR3 is 15 residues long.